This record covers a single T cell receptor beta chain. Its antigen specificity is not known. Per-nucleotide qualities are absent, and no much larger clonotype sits a single base away. TCRbeta CDR3 regions were amplified from genomic DNA using the immunoSEQ Assay, a bias-controlled multiplex PCR. The published analysis was carried out like this. Within the assay, amplification of reference gene primers was used to estimate how many nucleated cells each sample contained. Sequence reads were collapsed and filtered to measure the absolute abundance of every unique TCRbeta CDR3 rearrangement. For each sample, productive Simpson clonality was calculated by taking the square root of Simpson's diversity index across productive rearrangements. TCRdb re-hosts the immuneACCESS table, in-frame sequences only. Its copies lack some clones; in the studies checked, an unresolved V gene accounts for under half of them, and the cause for the rest is not known. D and trimming were read from the DNA, whereas the V and J calls and clone size are those reported in that table. In all, the sample holds some 270,000 clones, and more than 65% of those were seen once. The biggest ten clones account for around 3.6% of the sample.

Participants in the prospective study were aged about 18 to 89 years, lived in under 30 United States geographic areas, and enrolled through a virtual design. To assign participants to cohorts, the prospective study relied on clinical history that participants themselves reported in a screening survey and a study questionnaire. Recovered participants in ImmuneRACE Cohort 3 were defined as having two consecutive negative NP/OP PCR tests, clearance from a healthcare professional, or resolution of symptoms. Each participant in the prospective study had whole blood, serum and a nasopharyngeal or oropharyngeal swab collected by mobile phlebotomists. Over a 2-month period, participants in the prospective study had the option of providing additional blood draws and questionnaires. Before DNA extraction, blood samples from the prospective study were shipped at room temperature or frozen. The data were obtained in a study of blood T cell repertoires in COVID-19 (dated by TCRdb to 2018 to 2021). For the study in its entirety: Collaborator samples came from the United States, Italy and Spain and covered acute and convalescent phases of COVID-19. The repertoires were released in a freely available public database meant as a resource for research on the immune response to SARS-CoV-2. Subjects who had been exposed to COVID-19, were actively infected with it, or had recovered from it provided the deeply sampled blood TCRbeta repertoires that made up the dataset. The samples were drawn from two sources: the first 160 participants of the ongoing ImmuneRACE study, and 1,254 subjects contributed by 6 global collaborators. Where available, HLA class I and class II types were taken from metadata supplied by the sample provider and were not determined by assay-based typing. The material from the prospective study consisted of cDNA or gDNA derived from T cells, B-cell-depleted T cells, or PBMCs. A de-identified subject ID, COVID-19 status, age in years and sex were almost always included in the sample metadata. Findings and caveats that apply to the study as a whole: The amount of clinical and demographic metadata varied by source and participant and was provided uncurated.

V and J are truncated by 0 bases and 7 bases respectively, leaving an intervening sequence of 18 bases. Its CDR3 holds 16 amino acids, cysteine through phenylalanine. Only CDR3 DNA remains: 48 bases, in frame from the first base. CDR1 and CDR2, per the germline V gene, are KGHSH and LQKENI. Sequencing input: PBMCs or T cells enriched from blood (not recorded which). Recombination joined TRBV18 with TRBJ1-2, and possibly TRBD1, on 5 matching bases. This clonotype was sampled from a man between 50 and 59 years old who had recovered from COVID-19. The CDR3 amino acid sequence is: CASSPPMTSGRSGYTF. The nucleotide sequence reads TGTGCCAGCTCACCACCGATGACCTCAGGGAGGAGTGGCTACACCTTC.